This record concerns one T cell receptor (beta chain) sequence. Its antigen is still unknown. The record originates from a study of cytomegalovirus exposure and HLA in healthy donors. General observations from the study: In a later analysis, common viral pathogens appeared linked to several of the most significant clusters. Reports indicate that TCR beta sequences accurately predicted the HLA-A and HLA-B alleles of most subjects. Most TCR sequences were rare, but some public TCRs occurred in many donors. Cytomegalovirus association was listed for about 180 TCR beta chains.

This PCR relied on a set of 60 Vbeta primers and 13 Jbeta primers. Method: immunoSEQ multiplex PCR; TCRdb's copy keeps in-frame clones and lacks some. The data contain 160,000 or so clones, roughly 85% of them singletons. The CDR3 spans 12 residues. Trimming at V came to 6 bases and at J to 8 bases, leaving 7 bases not matched to a gene. CDR1 and CDR2 from the germline V gene are SGHTA and FQGNSA. The material sequenced was PBMCs. The source of this sequence is a woman younger than 35 in good health and CMV-seronegative. This sequence joins TRBV7-2 and TRBJ2-7; 7 bases match TRBD2. This chain's CDR3 is CASSREAGKQYF. The CDR3 coding sequence is TGTGCCAGCAGTCGGGAAGCGGGAAAGCAGTACTTC.